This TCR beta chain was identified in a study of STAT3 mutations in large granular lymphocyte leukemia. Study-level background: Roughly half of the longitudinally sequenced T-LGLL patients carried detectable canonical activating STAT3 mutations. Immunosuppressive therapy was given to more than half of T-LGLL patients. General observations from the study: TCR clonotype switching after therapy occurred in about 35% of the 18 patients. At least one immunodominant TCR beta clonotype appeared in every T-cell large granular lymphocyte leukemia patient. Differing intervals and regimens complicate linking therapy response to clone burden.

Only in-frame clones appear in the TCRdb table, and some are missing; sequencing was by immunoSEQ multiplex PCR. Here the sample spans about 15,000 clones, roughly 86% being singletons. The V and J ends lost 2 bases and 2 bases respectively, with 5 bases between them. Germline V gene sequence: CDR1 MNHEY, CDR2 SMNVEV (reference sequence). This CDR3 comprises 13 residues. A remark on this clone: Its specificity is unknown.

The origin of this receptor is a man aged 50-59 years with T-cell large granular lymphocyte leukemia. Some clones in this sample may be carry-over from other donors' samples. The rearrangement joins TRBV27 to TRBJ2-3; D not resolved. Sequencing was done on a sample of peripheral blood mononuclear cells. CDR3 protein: CASSLGDTDTQYF. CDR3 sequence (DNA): TGTGCCAGCAGTTTAGGGGACACAGATACGCAGTATTTT.